A selection of T cell receptor beta chains follows, all from one sample in a study of a mutant IDH1 vaccine in newly diagnosed glioma. Sequenced by immunoSEQ multiplex PCR; TCRdb stores in-frame clones only, minus some. Of about 41,000 clones in the sample, 78% were seen once. For these receptors, no antigen is known. The specimen comprised PBMCs, sampled from a glioma patient whose treatment included an IDH1 peptide vaccine. The receptors here all came from a woman aged 40 to 49 with glioma. Some clones in this sample may be carry-over from other donors' samples. Both conserved end residues are part of each CDR3. A D gene is named only where the DNA matches it firmly. Only some rows state a clone size, as once, few, many or a class for expanded clones.

clone size,J gene,V gene,D gene,CDR3 DNA,CDR3 protein
NA,TRBJ2-3,TRBV2,NA,TGTGCCAGCAGTGAAAGATTGGGGGGCGGCACAGATACGCAGTATTTT,CASSERLGGGTDTQYF
NA,TRBJ1-1,TRBV10-3,NA,TGTGCCATCAGTGAGTCTGGCAGAGCGAACACTGAAGCTTTCTTT,CAISESGRANTEAFF
NA,TRBJ2-1,TRBV4-2,NA,TGTGCCAGCAGCCAGGGGCGGCTGAGCTCCTACAATGAGCAGTTCTTC,CASSQGRLSSYNEQFF
NA,TRBJ2-5,TRBV15,TRBD2,TGTGCCACCAGCAGAGTTCTAGCGGGGGGGGAGACCCAGTACTTC,CATSRVLAGGETQYF
NA,TRBJ1-1,TRBV29-1,NA,TGCAGCGTGACCGGACATTTGAACACTGAAGCTTTCTTT,CSVTGHLNTEAFF
NA,TRBJ1-1,TRBV30,TRBD1,TGTGCCTGGCTCGGACAGGGTTACCTACCGAACACTGAAGCTTTCTTT,CAWLGQGYLPNTEAFF
NA,TRBJ2-3,TRBV5-1,TRBD2,TGCGCCAGCAGCTTTAGCGGGCCCTTATCCGGGCAGTATTTT,CASSFSGPLSGQYF
few,TRBJ1-1,TRBV19,TRBD1,TGTGCCAGTAGTATAGAGGACAGGGTCCCCAACACTGAAGCTTTCTTT,CASSIEDRVPNTEAFF
NA,TRBJ2-7,TRBV7-6,NA,TGTGCCAGCAGCTTAGGGTTTTCCGAGCAGTACTTC,CASSLGFSEQYF
NA,TRBJ1-5,TRBV28,TRBD1,TGTGCCAGCAGTTTAGGGGACAGGGCTAGTCAGCCCCAGCATTTT,CASSLGDRASQPQHF
NA,TRBJ1-2,TRBV4-3,NA,TGCGCCAGCAGCCAAGAGCCGGGGGGCGGAGGCTACACCTTC,CASSQEPGGGGYTF
once,TRBJ1-1,TRBV6-1,NA,TGTGCCAGCAGTGACTGGGGGGACACTGAAGCTTTCTTT,CASSDWGDTEAFF
NA,TRBJ2-5,TRBV27,TRBD2,TGTGCCAGCAGTCCGGGGACTAGTGGGGAGACCCAGTACTTC,CASSPGTSGETQYF
NA,TRBJ2-1,TRBV6-1,NA,TGTGCCAGCAGTGCCTTAGGGGTAAAGGTGGGAAATGAGCAGTTCTTC,CASSALGVKVGNEQFF
NA,TRBJ2-3,TRBV4-1,TRBD1,TGCGCCAGCAGCCGAGGGACAGGAATCACAGATACGCAGTATTTT,CASSRGTGITDTQYF
once,TRBJ2-5,TRBV18,TRBD2,TGTGCCAGCTCTCCTACTAGCGGCCAAGAGACCCAGTACTTC,CASSPTSGQETQYF
NA,TRBJ1-3,TRBV28,NA,TGTGCCAGCAGTTTCTCTGGAAACACCATATATTTT,CASSFSGNTIYF
NA,TRBJ2-5,TRBV2,NA,TGTGCCAGCAGTGAATTACAGGTGCAAGAGACCCAGTACTTC,CASSELQVQETQYF
once,TRBJ1-4,TRBV7-2,TRBD1,TGTGCCAGCAGCGCAGGGGGGGGCAATGAAAAACTGTTTTTT,CASSAGGGNEKLFF
NA,TRBJ2-2,TRBV10-3,TRBD1,TGTGCCACTCGGACAGGGAGCACCGGGGAGCTGTTTTTT,CATRTGSTGELFF
NA,TRBJ2-7,TRBV18,NA,TGTGCCAGCTCACCACAGGAAGGACGCTTCGAGCAGTACTTC,CASSPQEGRFEQYF
NA,TRBJ1-5,TRBV29-1,TRBD1,TGCAGCGTTACAGGGGGCTACAATCAGCCCCAGCATTTT,CSVTGGYNQPQHF
NA,TRBJ2-5,TRBV7-2,NA,TGTGCCAGCAGCTTGCGCAGGGGGGTGGTGACCCAGTACTTC,CASSLRRGVVTQYF
NA,TRBJ2-1,TRBV10-2,TRBD1,TGCGCCAGCCGGGACAGGGGGAACAATGAGCAGTTCTTC,CASRDRGNNEQFF
NA,TRBJ2-5,TRBV5-1,NA,TGCGCCAGCAGCGCAGACTTACAGGGCGGAGGGACCCAGTACTTC,CASSADLQGGGTQYF
NA,TRBJ2-5,TRBV4-1,TRBD1,TGCGCCAGCAGCCAAGATCCCGGACAGGTCCAAGAGACCCAGTACTTC,CASSQDPGQVQETQYF
NA,TRBJ1-2,TRBV2,NA,TGTGCCAGCAGCGAGACCGGTGGGGAACGGGACTATGGCTACACCTTC,CASSETGGERDYGYTF
few,TRBJ2-7,TRBV5-6,NA,TGTGCCAGCAGCTCCGACAGGCGAGGCCCCCACTTC,CASSSDRRGPHF
NA,TRBJ1-3,TRBV7-6,NA,TGTGCCAGCAGCTTGGGGGGGGACTCTGGAAACACCATATATTTT,CASSLGGDSGNTIYF
once,TRBJ2-3,TRBV10-3,NA,TGTGCCATCAGTGATAGTCGGGGGCGGAACACAGATACGCAGTATTTT,CAISDSRGRNTDTQYF
NA,TRBJ1-2,TRBV5-1,NA,TGCGCCAGCAGCTTTGGGCCCGAGAGTGGACTATATGGCTACACCTTC,CASSFGPESGLYGYTF
NA,TRBJ2-1,TRBV14,TRBD1,TGTGCCAGCAGCCAGGCACTACCAGGGGGTTACAATGAGCAGTTCTTC,CASSQALPGGYNEQFF
NA,TRBJ1-4,TRBV5-6,TRBD1,TGTGCCAGCAGCTTTGGGACAGGGGAGGGGGAAAAACTGTTTTTT,CASSFGTGEGEKLFF
few,TRBJ1-2,TRBV6-5,NA,TGTGCCAGCAGTTACGACGGAACTAACTATGGCTACACCTTC,CASSYDGTNYGYTF
few,TRBJ1-5,TRBV9,NA,TGTGCCAGCAGCGCCTCCCCCGGGGGGGCCCAGCATTTT,CASSASPGGAQHF
NA,TRBJ2-7,TRBV6-5,NA,TGTGCCAGCAGTCCCCAACTTTCAGGGTTCAACGAGCAGTACTTC,CASSPQLSGFNEQYF
NA,TRBJ2-3,TRBV6-5,NA,TGTGCCAGCAGTTCCTCCCCTCGGGGGAGCACAGATACGCAGTATTTT,CASSSSPRGSTDTQYF
NA,TRBJ2-7,TRBV11-2,TRBD1,TGTGCCAGCAGCTTCGGGCAGGGGGCTCGAGAGCAGTACTTC,CASSFGQGAREQYF
NA,TRBJ1-2,TRBV25-1,NA,TGTGCCAGCAGTGACGGACAGAGTCTCTATGGCTACACCTTC,CASSDGQSLYGYTF